This T cell receptor beta chain was captured in a study of shared T cell receptors in the human thymus. TCRdb's copy holds only in-frame clones and misses some; the assay was immunoSEQ multiplex PCR. The sample carries about 660,000 clones, 80% to 90% recorded once. J lost 3 bases, V lost 4 bases, and 10 bases had no gene match. The germline V gene encodes CDR1 SGHAT and CDR2 FQNNGV. CDR3 size: 16 residues. This clone was detected only once. The same specimen was also included in a second study, on human thymus T cells.

The sequencing input was thymocytes. This chain uses TRBV11-2 with TRBJ2-3; 7 bases fit TRBD1. This clonotype was sampled from a boy under two years old with a congenital heart defect. Here the CDR3 DNA reads TGTGCCAGCAGCTCGACTAACCAGGGGGAGACAGATACGCAGTATTTT. This translates into CASSSTNQGETDTQYF.